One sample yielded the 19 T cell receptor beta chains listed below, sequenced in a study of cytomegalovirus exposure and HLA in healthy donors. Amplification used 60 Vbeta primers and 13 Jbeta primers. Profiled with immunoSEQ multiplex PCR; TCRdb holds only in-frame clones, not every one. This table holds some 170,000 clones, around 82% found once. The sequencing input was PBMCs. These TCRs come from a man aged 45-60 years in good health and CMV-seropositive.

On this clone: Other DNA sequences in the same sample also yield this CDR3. The CDR3 region has the DNA TGTGCCAGCTCACCACCGGACAGGTTGAACTATGGCTACACCTTC. Encoded protein: CASSPPDRLNYGYTF. The chain joins TRBV18 to TRBJ1-2; 7 nucleotides align to TRBD1. Germline V lookup: CDR1 KGHSH, CDR2 LQKENI. The CDR3 spans 15 residues. The trim removed 0 bases at V and 2 bases at J, leaving 3 bases unmatched. Filled out from reference TRBV18 and TRBJ1-2, the complete variable domain reads NAGVMQNPRHLVRRRGQEARLRCSPMKGHSHVYWYRQLPEEGLKFMVYLQKENIIDESGMPKERFSAEFPKEGPSILRIQQVVRGDSAAYFCASSPPDRLNYGYTFGSGTRLTVV.

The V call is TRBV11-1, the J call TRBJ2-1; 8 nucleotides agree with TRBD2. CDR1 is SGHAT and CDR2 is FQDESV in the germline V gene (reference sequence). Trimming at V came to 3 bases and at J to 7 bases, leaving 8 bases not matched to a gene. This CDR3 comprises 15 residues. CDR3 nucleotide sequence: TGTGCCAGCAGCTTGGGACGGGGGGGCTGGAATGAGCAGTTCTTC. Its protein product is CASSLGRGGWNEQFF.

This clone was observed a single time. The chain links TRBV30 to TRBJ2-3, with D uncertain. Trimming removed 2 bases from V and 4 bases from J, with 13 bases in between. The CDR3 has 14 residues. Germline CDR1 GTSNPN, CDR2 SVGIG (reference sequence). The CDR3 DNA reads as TGTGCCTGGAGTCCCCCCACGAGGTCAGATACGCAGTATTTT. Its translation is CAWSPPTRSDTQYF.

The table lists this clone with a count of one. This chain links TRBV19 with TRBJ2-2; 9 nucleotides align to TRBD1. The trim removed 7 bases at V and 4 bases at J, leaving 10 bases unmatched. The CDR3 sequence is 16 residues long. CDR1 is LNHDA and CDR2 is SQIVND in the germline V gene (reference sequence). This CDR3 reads CASIHSDRGGTGELFF. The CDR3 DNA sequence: TGTGCCAGTATACATTCGGACAGGGGTGGCACCGGGGAGCTGTTTTTT. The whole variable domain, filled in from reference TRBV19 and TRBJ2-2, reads DGGITQSPKYLFRKEGQNVTLSCEQNLNHDAMYWYRQDPGQGLRLIYYSQIVNDFQKGDIAEGYSVSREKKESFPLTVTSAQKNPTAFYLCASIHSDRGGTGELFFGEGSRLTVL.

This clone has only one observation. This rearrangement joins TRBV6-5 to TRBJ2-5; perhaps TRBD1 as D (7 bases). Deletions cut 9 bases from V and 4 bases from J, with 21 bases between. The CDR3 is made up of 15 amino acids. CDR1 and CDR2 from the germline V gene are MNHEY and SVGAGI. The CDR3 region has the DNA TGTGCCAGTCCCCAGGGGGGAGGACTGAGAGAGACCCAGTACTTC. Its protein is CASPQGGGLRETQYF.

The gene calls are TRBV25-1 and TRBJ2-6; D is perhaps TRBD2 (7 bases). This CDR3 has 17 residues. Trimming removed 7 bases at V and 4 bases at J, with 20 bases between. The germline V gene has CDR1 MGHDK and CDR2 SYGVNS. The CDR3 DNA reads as TGTGCCAGCATCGAAATTGGGGGGGCAGGAGGGGCCAACGTCCTGACTTTC. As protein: CASIEIGGAGGANVLTF.

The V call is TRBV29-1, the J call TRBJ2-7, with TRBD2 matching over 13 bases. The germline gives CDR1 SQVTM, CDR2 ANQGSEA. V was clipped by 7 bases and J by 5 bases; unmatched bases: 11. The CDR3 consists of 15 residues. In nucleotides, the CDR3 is TGCAGCGCGTTACTAGCGGGAGGGTTAACCCACGAGCAGTACTTC. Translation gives CSALLAGGLTHEQYF.

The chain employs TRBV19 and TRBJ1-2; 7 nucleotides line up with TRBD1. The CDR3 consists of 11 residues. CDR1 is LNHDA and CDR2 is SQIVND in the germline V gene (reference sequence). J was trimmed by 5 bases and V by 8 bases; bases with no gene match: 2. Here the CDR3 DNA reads TGTGCCAGTGGGACAGTTTATGGCTACACCTTC. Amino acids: CASGTVYGYTF.

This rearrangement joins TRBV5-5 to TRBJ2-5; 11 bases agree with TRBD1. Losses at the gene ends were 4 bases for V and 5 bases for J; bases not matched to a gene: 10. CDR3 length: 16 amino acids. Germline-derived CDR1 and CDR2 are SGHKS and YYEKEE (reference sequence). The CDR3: CASSPTRTGGGETQYF. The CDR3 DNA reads TGTGCCAGCAGCCCCACACGGACAGGGGGCGGGGAGACCCAGTACTTC.

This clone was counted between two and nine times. Here the CDR3 reads CASSLAGGMASTDTQYF. In nucleotides, the CDR3 is TGTGCCAGCAGCTTAGCGGGAGGCATGGCTAGCACAGATACGCAGTATTTT. This chain uses TRBV11-2 with TRBJ2-3; the match to TRBD2 covers 7 bases. Germline CDR1 and CDR2: SGHAT and FQNNGV. This CDR3 spans 17 amino acids. V lost 1 base, J lost 0 bases, and 7 bases stayed unmatched. Complete variable domain (other parts from reference TRBV11-2 and TRBJ2-3): EAGVAQSPRYKIIEKRQSVAFWCNPISGHATLYWYQQILGQGPKLLIQFQNNGVVDDSQLPKDRFSAERLKGVDSTLKIQPAKLEDSAVYLCASSLAGGMASTDTQYFGPGTRLTVL.

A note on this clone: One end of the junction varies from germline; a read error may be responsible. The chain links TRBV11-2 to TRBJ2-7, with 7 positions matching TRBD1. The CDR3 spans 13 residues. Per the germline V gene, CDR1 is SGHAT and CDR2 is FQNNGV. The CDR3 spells CANSLGTAIEQYF. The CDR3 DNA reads TGTGCCAACAGCTTAGGGACAGCCATCGAGCAGTACTTC.

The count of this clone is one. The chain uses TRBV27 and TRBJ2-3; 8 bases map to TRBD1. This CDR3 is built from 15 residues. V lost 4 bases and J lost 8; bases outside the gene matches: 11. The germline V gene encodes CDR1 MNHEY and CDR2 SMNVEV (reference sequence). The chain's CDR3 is CASSSGQGIWGTQYF. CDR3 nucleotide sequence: TGTGCCAGCAGTTCCGGACAGGGTATATGGGGTACGCAGTATTTT.

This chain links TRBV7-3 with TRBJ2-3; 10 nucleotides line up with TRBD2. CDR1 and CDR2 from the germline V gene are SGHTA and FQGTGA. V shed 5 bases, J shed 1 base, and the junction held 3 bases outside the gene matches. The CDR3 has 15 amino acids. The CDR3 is CASSPLAGGTDTQYF. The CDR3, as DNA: TGTGCCAGCAGCCCGCTAGCGGGGGGCACAGATACGCAGTATTTT.

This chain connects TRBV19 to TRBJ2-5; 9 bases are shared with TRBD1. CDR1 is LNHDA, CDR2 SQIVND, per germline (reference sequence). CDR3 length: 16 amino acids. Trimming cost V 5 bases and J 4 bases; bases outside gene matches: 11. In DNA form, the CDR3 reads TGTGCCAGTAGTGCTCCGGGACAGGGAGGTAGAGAGACCCAGTACTTC. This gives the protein CASSAPGQGGRETQYF.

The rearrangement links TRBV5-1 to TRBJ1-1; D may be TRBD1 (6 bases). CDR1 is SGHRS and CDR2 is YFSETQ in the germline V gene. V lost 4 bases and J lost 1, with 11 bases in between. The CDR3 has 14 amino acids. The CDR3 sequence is CASSTGTGNTEAFF. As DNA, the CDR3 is TGCGCCAGCAGCACAGGGACGGGGAACACTGAAGCTTTCTTT. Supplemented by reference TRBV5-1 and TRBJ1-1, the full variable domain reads KAGVTQTPRYLIKTRGQQVTLSCSPISGHRSVSWYQQTPGQGLQFLFEYFSETQRNKGNFPGRFSGRQFSNSRSEMNVSTLELGDSALYLCASSTGTGNTEAFFGQGTRLTVV.

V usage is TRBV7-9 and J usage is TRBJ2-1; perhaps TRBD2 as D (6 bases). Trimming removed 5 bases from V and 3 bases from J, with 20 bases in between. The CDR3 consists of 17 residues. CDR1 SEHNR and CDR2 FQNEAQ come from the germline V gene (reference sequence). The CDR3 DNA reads TGTGCCAGCAGCCCTAAACCGACTAGTAATGGCTACAATGAGCAGTTCTTC. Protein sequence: CASSPKPTSNGYNEQFF.

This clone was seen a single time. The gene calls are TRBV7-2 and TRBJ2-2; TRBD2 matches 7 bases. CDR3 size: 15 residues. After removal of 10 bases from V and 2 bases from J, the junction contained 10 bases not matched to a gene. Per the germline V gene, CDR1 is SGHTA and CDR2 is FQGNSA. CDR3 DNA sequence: TGTGCCACCTCAGAGCAGCGGGGCAACACCGGGGAGCTGTTTTTT. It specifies CATSEQRGNTGELFF.

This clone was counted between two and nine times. As DNA, the CDR3 is TGTGCCAGCAGTTCGGCAGGAGGGGCCTACGAGCAGTACTTC. As protein: CASSSAGGAYEQYF. V is TRBV28 and J is TRBJ2-7; D may be TRBD2 (6 bases). Deletions cut 4 bases from V and 2 bases from J, with 12 bases between. Germline lookup yields CDR1 MDHEN and CDR2 SYDVKM. This CDR3 is 14 amino acids long.

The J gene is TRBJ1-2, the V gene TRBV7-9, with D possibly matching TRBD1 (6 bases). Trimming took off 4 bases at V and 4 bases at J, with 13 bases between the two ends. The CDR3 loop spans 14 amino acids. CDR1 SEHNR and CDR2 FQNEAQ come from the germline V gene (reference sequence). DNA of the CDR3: TGTGCCAGCAGCTCAACAGGGTTGGCCTATGGCTACACCTTC. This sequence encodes CASSSTGLAYGYTF.